This TCR beta chain was identified in a study of Graves' ophthalmopathy and Graves' hyperthyroidism. As for the study in general: Prior to any treatment, peripheral blood was collected at the time of initial diagnosis.

The CDR3 loop spans 16 amino acids. J gave up 2 bases and V 4 bases, and 4 bases lay outside the gene matches. CDR1 and CDR2 from the germline V gene are SEHNR and FQNEAQ (reference sequence). RNA transcripts yielded amplified TCR beta CDR3 regions. First-round RT-PCR relied on HTBI primers, and a second-round multiplex PCR came next. TCRdb reprocessed the multiplex PCR reads with MiXCR, giving one entry per CDR3 protein. The sample yields about 370,000 distinct CDR3 sequences, roughly 17% seen once. This sequence joins TRBV7-9 and TRBJ2-1, with TRBD1 identical over 11 bases. The sequence was obtained from an adult woman with stable Graves' hyperthyroidism. Sequencing was done on a sample of peripheral blood. The CDR3 sequence: CASSSTGQGAYNEQFF. The DNA of the CDR3 is TGTGCCAGCAGCTCTACGGGACAGGGGGCCTACAATGAGCAGTTCTTC.